This TCR beta chain was sequenced in a study of blood T cells in healthy people across ages. This clonotype has more than one count but fewer than ten. With a J-beta primer mix and a sample-barcoded 5' primer, a second PCR ran roughly 7 to 11 cycles. TCRdb recomputed calls from the 5' RACE reads with MiXCR, one row per CDR3 protein. The profile shows about 750,000 distinct CDR3 sequences, approximately 53% of them singletons. The CDR3 consists of 13 residues. V lost 4 bases and J lost 1, with 7 bases in between. Per germline, CDR1 SQVTM and CDR2 ANQGSEA. This chain links TRBV29-1 with TRBJ2-2; D unresolved. Sequencing was carried out using blood. The clonotype comes from an elderly man in good health. For the CDR3, the DNA is TGCAGCGTTGGGGCAGGGAACACCGGGGAGCTGTTTTTT. Amino acid sequence: CSVGAGNTGELFF.